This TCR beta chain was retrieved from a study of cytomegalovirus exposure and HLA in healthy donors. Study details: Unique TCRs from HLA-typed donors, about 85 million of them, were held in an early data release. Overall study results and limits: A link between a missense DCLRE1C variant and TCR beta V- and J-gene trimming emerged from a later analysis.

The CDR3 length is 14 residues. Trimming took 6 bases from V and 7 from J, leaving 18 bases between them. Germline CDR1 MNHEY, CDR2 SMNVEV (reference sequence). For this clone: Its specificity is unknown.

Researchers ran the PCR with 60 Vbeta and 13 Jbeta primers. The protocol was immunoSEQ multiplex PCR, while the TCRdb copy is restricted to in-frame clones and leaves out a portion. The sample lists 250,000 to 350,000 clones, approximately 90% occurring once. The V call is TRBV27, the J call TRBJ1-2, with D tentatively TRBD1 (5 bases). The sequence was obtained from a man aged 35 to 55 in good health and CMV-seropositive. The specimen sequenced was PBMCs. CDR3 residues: CASRRPAGSGGYTF. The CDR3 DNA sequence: TGTGCCAGCAGACGCCCTGCAGGGTCTGGTGGCTACACCTTC.